This TCR beta chain emerged from a study of shared clonotypes between healthy human individuals. Terminally differentiated effector memory CD45RA+ cells were excluded by CCR7 positive selection of CD45RO-negative cells. This clone occurred once. Within the sample, other DNA sequences also encode this same CDR3. Method: immunoSEQ multiplex PCR; TCRdb's copy keeps in-frame clones and lacks some. The sample has approximately 2,000,000 clones, about 94% seen once. The sequence came from a man aged 18 to 29 in good health. Some clones in this sample may be carry-over from other donors' samples. Sequencing used naive CD8+ T cells from PBMCs.

CDR3 sequence (DNA): TGTGCCAGCAGCCTGAACGAGCAGTACTTC. Its translation is CASSLNEQYF. V and J are TRBV28 and TRBJ2-7; D gene ambiguous. The V end was cut by 6 bases, the J end by 5 bases, with 5 bases between. Looked up from germline, CDR1 is MDHEN and CDR2 is SYDVKM. CDR3 size: 10 residues.